This T cell receptor (beta chain) emerged from a study of Ad26.COV2.S vaccination and SARS-CoV-2 variants. The germline CDR1 and CDR2 sequences are LNHDA and SQIVND (reference sequence). Unmatched junction bases numbered 3, after V lost 4 bases and J lost 0 bases. This CDR3 has 16 residues. Profiling relied on immunoSEQ multiplex PCR, and the TCRdb table lists in-frame clones only, not all of them. This table has approximately 500,000 clones, 87% appearing once. Treatment given: approximately 18 received Ad26.COV2.S at low or high dose, single or two shots; a few received placebo; per-sample allocation not given. Sampling occurred on day 63 after the first vaccine or placebo injection.

The chain recombines TRBV19 with TRBJ2-6; 7 bases align to TRBD1. The input for sequencing was peripheral blood, taken in a trial of Ad26.COV2.S vaccine versus placebo. The source of this sequence is a person aged 18-65 years who received the Ad26.COV2.S COVID-19 vaccine or a placebo. The CDR3 here is CASSKAGGSGANVLTF. The CDR3 DNA reads as TGTGCCAGTAGTAAAGCAGGGGGCTCTGGGGCCAACGTCCTGACTTTC.